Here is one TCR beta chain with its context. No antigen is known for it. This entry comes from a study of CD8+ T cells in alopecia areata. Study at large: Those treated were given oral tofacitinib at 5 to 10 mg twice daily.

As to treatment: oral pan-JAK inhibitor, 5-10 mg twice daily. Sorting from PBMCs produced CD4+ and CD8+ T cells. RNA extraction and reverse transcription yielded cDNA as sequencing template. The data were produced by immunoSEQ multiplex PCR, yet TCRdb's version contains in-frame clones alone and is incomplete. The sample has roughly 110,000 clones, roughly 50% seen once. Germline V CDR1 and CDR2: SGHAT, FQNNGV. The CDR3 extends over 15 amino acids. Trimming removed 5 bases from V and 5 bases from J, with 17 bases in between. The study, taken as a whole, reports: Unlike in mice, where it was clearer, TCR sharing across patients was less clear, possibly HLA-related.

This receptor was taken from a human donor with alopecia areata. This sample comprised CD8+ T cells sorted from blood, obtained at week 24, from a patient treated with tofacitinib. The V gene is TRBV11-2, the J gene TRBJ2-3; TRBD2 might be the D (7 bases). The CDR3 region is CASSPSGGPGDTQYF. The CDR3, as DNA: TGTGCCAGCAGCCCCTCGGGGGGCCCGGGAGATACGCAGTATTTT.